This T cell receptor beta chain was captured in a study of T cell repertoires in cytomegalovirus infection. Study-wide background: A matching HLA type, together with CMV infection, was signaled by public TCR beta signatures.

TCRdb re-derived calls from the reads in MiXCR, one entry per CDR3 protein. Of hundreds of thousands of distinct CDR3 sequences in the sample, roughly 9.5% were seen once. CDR1 MDHEN and CDR2 SYDVKM come from the germline V gene. Trimming at V came to 7 bases and at J to 3 bases, leaving 6 bases not matched to a gene. This CDR3 comprises 14 residues. Points on this clonotype: What it binds is not known.

Study-wide findings and caveats: HLA-C-restricted, CMV-specific TCR beta clonotypes were dominant ex vivo.

Specimen: PBMCs. This receptor was taken from a human donor in good health (CMV status not recorded). Some clones in this sample may be carry-over from other donors' samples. The chain employs TRBV28 and TRBJ2-7, with TRBD1 identical over 10 bases. Here the CDR3 DNA reads TGTGCCAGCACCGGCAGGACAGGGGGCTACGAGCAGTACTTC. It specifies CASTGRTGGYEQYF.